The clone carrying this T cell receptor beta chain was seen at least ten times. This sample was taken from a study of regulatory T cells in long-lasting Graves disease. Combining iRepertoire HTBI primers with Arm-PCR of CDR3 regions, the authors built TCR beta libraries. Each CDR3 protein gets one entry after TCRdb re-called the multiplex PCR reads with MiXCR. The data contain roughly 510,000 distinct CDR3 sequences, about 16% of them singletons. Time point noted: newly diagnosed GD, antithyroid drugs for less than 3 months. Construction of the TCR library relied on RNA isolated from PBMCs. These data were also reused for a study on T cells in Graves' hyperthyroidism and ophthalmopathy. That paper states: Blood also showed most of the thyroid clonotypes that were expanded above 0.001.

The source of this sequence is a man aged 18 to 35 with Graves disease. This sample comprised peripheral blood mononuclear cells (PBMCs), obtained at new diagnosis, from a patient treated with antithyroid drugs.

CDR3 protein: CASSLLTMRGNQPQHF. CDR3 bases: TGTGCCAGCAGTTTATTAACTATGAGAGGCAATCAGCCCCAGCATTTT. This chain joins TRBV28 and TRBJ1-5; D gene uncertain. V lost 1 base and J lost 2, with 12 bases in between. Germline-derived CDR1 and CDR2 are MDHEN and SYDVKM. The CDR3 is 16 residues long.